This is a list of T cell receptor beta chains from one sample in a study of regulatory T cells in long-lasting Graves disease. TCRdb re-derived calls from the multiplex PCR reads in MiXCR, one entry per CDR3 protein. The table records around 480,000 distinct CDR3 sequences, 15% to 20% of them present only once. The sample was also linked to a second study, of T cells in Graves' hyperthyroidism and ophthalmopathy.

The sample in question was peripheral blood mononuclear cells (PBMCs), obtained at new diagnosis, from a patient treated with antithyroid drugs. All receptors come from a man aged 35-49 years with Graves disease. Both conserved end residues are part of each CDR3. A D gene is named only where the DNA matches it firmly. Clone size is stated in some rows and not others, as once, few, many or a class when expanded.

CDR3nt: TGCAGTGCTAGTCACGGGATCTCCACAGATACGCAGTATTTT; CDR3aa: CSASHGISTDTQYF; j_gene: TRBJ2-3; abundance: many; v_gene: TRBV20-1; d_gene: .
CDR3nt: TGTGCCTGGAGTGTACGACCCCAAACCTTCTATAATTCACCCCTCCACTTT; CDR3aa: CAWSVRPQTFYNSPLHF; j_gene: TRBJ1-6; abundance: few; v_gene: TRBV30; d_gene: .
CDR3nt: TGCGCCAGCAGCTTAAGCTTTCGGGCTACCTACAATGAGCAGTTCTTC; CDR3aa: CASSLSFRATYNEQFF; j_gene: TRBJ2-1; abundance: many; v_gene: TRBV5-1; d_gene: .
CDR3nt: TGCGCCAGCAGGCCAGGGACTTCCTCCTACGAGCAGTACTTC; CDR3aa: CASRPGTSSYEQYF; j_gene: TRBJ2-7; abundance: .; v_gene: TRBV4-1; d_gene: .
CDR3nt: TGTGCCAGCACCGGGGCCCGCATGTACGAGCAGTACTTC; CDR3aa: CASTGARMYEQYF; j_gene: TRBJ2-7; abundance: many; v_gene: TRBV28; d_gene: .
CDR3nt: TGTGCCAGCAGCCCGACAGGGGCCCGCAATCAGCCCCAGCATTTT; CDR3aa: CASSPTGARNQPQHF; j_gene: TRBJ1-5; abundance: many; v_gene: TRBV3-1; d_gene: TRBD1
CDR3nt: TGTGCCAGCGGGCGCTCCCCGCGGGATACGCAGTATTTT; CDR3aa: CASGRSPRDTQYF; j_gene: TRBJ2-3; abundance: many; v_gene: TRBV2; d_gene: .
CDR3nt: TGTGCCATCAGTGAGACCTTTCGCGGGACAGGGGCCTCTGGCTACACCTTC; CDR3aa: CAISETFRGTGASGYTF; j_gene: TRBJ1-2; abundance: many; v_gene: TRBV10-3; d_gene: TRBD1
CDR3nt: TGTGCCAGCAGTTCGAGCGGGAGGGCCGGAGATACGCAGTATTTT; CDR3aa: CASSSSGRAGDTQYF; j_gene: TRBJ2-3; abundance: .; v_gene: TRBV5-8; d_gene: TRBD2
CDR3nt: TGTGCTAGTGGTTTGGTACTAGGGAGGGAGGCCTACCAAGAGACCCAGTACTTC; CDR3aa: CASGLVLGREAYQETQYF; j_gene: TRBJ2-5; abundance: many; v_gene: TRBV12-5; d_gene: TRBD2
CDR3nt: TGTGCCAGCAGTGAAGATGAGGGATTAGGAAGCTCCTACAATGAGCAGTTCTTC; CDR3aa: CASSEDEGLGSSYNEQFF; j_gene: TRBJ2-1; abundance: many; v_gene: TRBV2; d_gene: .
CDR3nt: TGTGCCAGCAGCTTACCGGGAGGGCCTTACAATGAGCAGGTCTTC; CDR3aa: CASSLPGGPYNEQVF; j_gene: TRBJ2-1; abundance: once; v_gene: TRBV9; d_gene: TRBD2
CDR3nt: TGCAGCGTTGACGGGACTGGCGGACGCGAGCAGTACTTC; CDR3aa: CSVDGTGGREQYF; j_gene: TRBJ2-7; abundance: .; v_gene: TRBV29-1; d_gene: .
CDR3nt: TGCAGTGCTAGATCGCTAAGGGGCAGAGGGACAGATACGCAGTATTTT; CDR3aa: CSARSLRGRGTDTQYF; j_gene: TRBJ2-3; abundance: many; v_gene: TRBV20-1; d_gene: .
CDR3nt: TGTGCCACCAGTGCCGGGACAGGGGAGGGCGATGAGCAGTTCTTC; CDR3aa: CATSAGTGEGDEQFF; j_gene: TRBJ2-1; abundance: few; v_gene: TRBV24-1; d_gene: TRBD1
CDR3nt: TGTGCCAGCGGTCAATCCGGGACAGGGGACGAAAAACTGTTTTTT; CDR3aa: CASGQSGTGDEKLFF; j_gene: TRBJ1-4; abundance: once; v_gene: TRBV12-3/TRBV12-4; d_gene: TRBD1
CDR3nt: TGTGCCAGCAGCGAACAGGGTGCGACTAATGAAAAACTGTTTTTT; CDR3aa: CASSEQGATNEKLFF; j_gene: TRBJ1-4; abundance: many; v_gene: TRBV7-2; d_gene: .
CDR3nt: TGTGCCAGCAGCCCAAACCTCCCAGGTCAGAACACCGGGGAGCTGTTTTTT; CDR3aa: CASSPNLPGQNTGELFF; j_gene: TRBJ2-2; abundance: many; v_gene: TRBV3-1; d_gene: .
CDR3nt: TGTGCCATCAGTCAAGCGGACAATGAGCAGTTCTTC; CDR3aa: CAISQADNEQFF; j_gene: TRBJ2-1; abundance: .; v_gene: TRBV10-3; d_gene: .
CDR3nt: TGTGCCAGCAGTTTACGGCCCCCCTACAATGAGCAGTTCTTC; CDR3aa: CASSLRPPYNEQFF; j_gene: TRBJ2-1; abundance: many; v_gene: TRBV28; d_gene: .
CDR3nt: TGCAGTGCTAGAGGACAGGGGTGGGAATGGGAGCAGTACTTC; CDR3aa: CSARGQGWEWEQYF; j_gene: TRBJ2-7; abundance: few; v_gene: TRBV20-1; d_gene: TRBD1
CDR3nt: TGTGCCAGCAGCTTAAGGGGACTCTCTAGAGATGAGCAGTTCTTC; CDR3aa: CASSLRGLSRDEQFF; j_gene: TRBJ2-1; abundance: many; v_gene: TRBV11-2; d_gene: .
CDR3nt: TGCAGTGCTCAAGTGGGACAGGGAAAGACCCAGTACTTC; CDR3aa: CSAQVGQGKTQYF; j_gene: TRBJ2-5; abundance: many; v_gene: TRBV20-1; d_gene: TRBD1
CDR3nt: TGCAGTGCTATAAAGACTAGCGGACACAATGAGCAGTTCTTC; CDR3aa: CSAIKTSGHNEQFF; j_gene: TRBJ2-1; abundance: many; v_gene: TRBV20-1; d_gene: TRBD2